The entry that follows covers one T cell receptor (beta chain) sequence. The data stem from a study of relationships among human T cell subsets. TCR alpha and beta CDR3s were amplified from mRNA by semiquantitative ARM-PCR. Exponential amplification used communal superprimers after tagged nested gene-specific primers in ARM-PCR. TCRdb ran MiXCR on the multiplex PCR reads and lists one entry per CDR3 protein. The table shows approximately 15,000 distinct CDR3 sequences, with 60% occurring only once. Regulatory T cells were selected from positively selected CD4+ cells using anti-CD25 beads. T cell subsets were isolated with magnetic beads coated with subset-specific monoclonal antibodies. Sequenced: Tregs sorted from blood. This clonotype originated in a middle-aged man in good health.

Here the CDR3 reads CSARRGQGSLHEQYF. The CDR3 DNA follows: TGCAGTGCCCGAAGGGGACAGGGCTCACTACACGAGCAGTACTTC. The rearrangement uses TRBV20-1 and TRBJ2-7; 9 bases agree with TRBD1. V shed 6 bases and J 5 bases; nucleotides not matched to a gene: 14. CDR1 DFQATT and CDR2 SNEGSKA come from the germline V gene (reference sequence). This CDR3 has 15 amino acids.